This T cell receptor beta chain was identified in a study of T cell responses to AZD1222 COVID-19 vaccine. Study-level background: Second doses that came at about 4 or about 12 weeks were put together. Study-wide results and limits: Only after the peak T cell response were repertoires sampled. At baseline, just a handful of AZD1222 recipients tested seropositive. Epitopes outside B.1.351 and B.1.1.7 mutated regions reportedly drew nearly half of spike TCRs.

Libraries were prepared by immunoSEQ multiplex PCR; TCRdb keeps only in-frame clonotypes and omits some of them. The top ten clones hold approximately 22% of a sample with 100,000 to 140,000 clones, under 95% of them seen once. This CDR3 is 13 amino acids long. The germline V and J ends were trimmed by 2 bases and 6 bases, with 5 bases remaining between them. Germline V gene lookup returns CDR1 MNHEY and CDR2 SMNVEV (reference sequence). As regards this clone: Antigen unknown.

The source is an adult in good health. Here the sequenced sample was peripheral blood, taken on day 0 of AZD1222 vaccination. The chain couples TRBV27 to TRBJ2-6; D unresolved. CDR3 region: CASSLREANVLTF. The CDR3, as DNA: TGTGCCAGCAGTTTAAGGGAGGCCAACGTCCTGACTTTC.